A single sample is the source of the 6 T cell receptor beta chains below, sequenced in a study of shared clonotypes between healthy human individuals. Profiling relied on immunoSEQ multiplex PCR, and the TCRdb table lists in-frame clones only, not all of them. The sample shows 2 million to 2.5 million clones, roughly 93% of them seen only once. The sample consisted of naive CD4+ T cells from PBMCs. Described subset: CD45RA+ positively selected. These receptor sequences come from a man younger than 30 in good health. Some clones in this sample may be carry-over from other donors' samples.

The rearrangement joins TRBV30 to TRBJ2-5; D assignment may be TRBD1 or TRBD2 (5 bases each). Germline loops: CDR1 GTSNPN, CDR2 SVGIG (reference sequence). CDR3 length: 14 amino acids. The ends were cut back, 3 bases at V and 3 bases at J, with 14 bases in the middle. CDR3: CAWSPRGGKETQYF. CDR3 in DNA: TGTGCCTGGAGCCCACGGGGCGGAAAAGAGACCCAGTACTTC.

This clone was seen a single time. This specimen includes other DNA sequences encoding the same CDR3. The rearrangement uses TRBV28 and TRBJ2-7; TRBD2 agrees at 13 bases. V lost 5 bases, J lost 1 base, and 2 bases stayed unmatched. This CDR3 has 15 residues. Looked up from germline, CDR1 is MDHEN and CDR2 is SYDVKM. The CDR3 nucleotides are TGTGCCAGCAGTCGACTAGCGGGAGGTTCCTACGAGCAGTACTTC. Translated, it gives CASSRLAGGSYEQYF.

The chain uses TRBV4-2 and TRBJ2-7, with TRBD1 identical over 9 bases. CDR1 is LGHNA and CDR2 is YNFKEQ in the germline V gene. This CDR3 comprises 14 residues. Trimming cost V 1 base and J 4 bases; bases outside gene matches: 2. The CDR3 loop reads CASSQGGTGYEQYF. Written as DNA, the CDR3 is TGTGCCAGCAGCCAAGGAGGGACAGGGTACGAGCAGTACTTC.

The V and J genes are TRBV28 and TRBJ1-2, with 7 bases matching TRBD1. The CDR3 consists of 17 residues. With V trimmed by 8 bases and J by 0 bases, 15 bases remained unmatched. The germline CDR1 and CDR2 sequences are MDHEN and SYDVKM. The CDR3 loop reads CASSIAEGGLANYGYTF. The CDR3, as DNA: TGTGCCAGCTCCATCGCCGAAGGGGGCCTGGCTAACTATGGCTACACCTTC.

The chain combines TRBV6-4 with TRBJ2-1; 9 bases map to TRBD1. The trim removed 6 bases at V and 6 bases at J, leaving 6 bases unmatched. Germline V gene lookup returns CDR1 MRHNA and CDR2 SNTAGT. The CDR3 contains 14 residues. The CDR3 DNA reads as TGTGCCAGCAGCCGGGACAGGGTGTTCAATGAGCAGTTCTTC. Translation: CASSRDRVFNEQFF.

CDR3: CSAKGEGYTF. As DNA, the CDR3 is TGCAGTGCTAAAGGGGAGGGCTACACCTTC. The chain recombines TRBV20-1 with TRBJ1-2; a weak D match, TRBD1 (5 bases). The V gene lost 4 bases and the J gene lost 8 bases, with 8 bases spanning the gap. CDR3 length: 10 residues. The germline CDR1 and CDR2 sequences are DFQATT and SNEGSKA (reference sequence).